A single sample gave rise to the 17 T cell receptor beta chains below, sequenced in a study of shared clonotypes between healthy human individuals. Sequenced by immunoSEQ multiplex PCR; TCRdb stores in-frame clones only, minus some. The sample lists fewer than 650,000 clones, over 65% occurring once. Sequencing was done on a sample of PBMCs. These receptors originate from a woman aged 40 to 49 in good health. Some clones in this sample may be carry-over from other donors' samples.

V and J are TRBV27 and TRBJ1-3, with D possibly being TRBD1 (6 bases). The CDR3 extends over 14 amino acids. Between the trimmed V and J ends, which lost 6 bases and 2 bases, there was a span of 11 bases. In germline, CDR1 is MNHEY, CDR2 SMNVEV (reference sequence). The CDR3 loop reads CASRSGGPGNTIYF. The CDR3 DNA follows: TGTGCCAGCAGATCCGGGGGCCCTGGAAACACCATATATTTT.

As for this clone: At one end the junction does not follow the germline gene, possibly because of a read error. The chain combines TRBV7-7 with TRBJ2-5; D gene uncertain. Looked up from germline, CDR1 is SSHAT and CDR2 is FNYEAQ (reference sequence). There are 13 residues in the CDR3. The CDR3 nucleotides read TGTGCTAGCAGCTTAGGGTTATTGGGGACCCAGTACTTC. Translated: CASSLGLLGTQYF.

The V gene is TRBV29-1, the J gene TRBJ2-1, with 7 bases fitting TRBD2. Germline V gene data show CDR1 as SQVTM and CDR2 as ANQGSEA. The J segment lost 4 bases and the V segment lost 6 bases, leaving 9 bases of the junction unmatched. This CDR3 contains 14 residues. CDR3 nucleotides: TGCAGCGTCTCGAGACCGGGACTATACAATGAGCAGTTCTTC. Protein: CSVSRPGLYNEQFF.

V and J are TRBV19 and TRBJ1-1; D is ambiguous. The germline gives CDR1 LNHDA, CDR2 SQIVND (reference sequence). This CDR3 has 14 residues. V shed 3 bases and J shed 0 bases, with 8 bases lying between them. The chain's CDR3 is CASSIWHLNTEAFF. The CDR3 region has the DNA TGTGCCAGTAGTATTTGGCACTTGAACACTGAAGCTTTCTTT.

The chain couples TRBV28 to TRBJ1-4, with unresolved D. This CDR3 spans 16 amino acids. The V and J ends lost 5 bases and 0 bases respectively, with 13 bases between them. Germline CDR1 and CDR2: MDHEN and SYDVKM. CDR3 residues: CASSGGDRATNEKLFF. CDR3 bases: TGTGCCAGCAGTGGCGGAGACCGTGCAACTAATGAAAAACTGTTTTTT.

As regards this clone: At one end, the junction sequence differs from germline, possibly due to a read error. The chain is built from TRBV6-1 and TRBJ1-4, with TRBD1 as a possible D gene (5 bases). The CDR3 length is 16 residues. Germline CDR1 is MNHNS and CDR2 is SASEGT. In DNA, the CDR3 is TGTGCCATCAGTGAATCCCCGACAGCCATTAATGAAAAACTGTTTTTT. This translates into CAISESPTAINEKLFF.

Regarding this clone: This same CDR3 is encoded by further DNA sequences in the sample. The gene calls are TRBV2 and TRBJ2-7; D may correspond to TRBD1 or TRBD2 (5 bases each). The CDR3 contains 13 residues. Trimming pared 3 bases from V and 3 bases from J, leaving 9 bases between. From germline, CDR1 is SNHLY and CDR2 FYNNEI. The CDR3: CASSEGVFYEQYF. The CDR3 bases are TGTGCCAGCAGTGAGGGGGTTTTCTACGAGCAGTACTTC.

Turning to this clone: This sequence may be a read error, since a much larger clone differs from it by one base. This likely comes from a read error, as the CDR3 has no conserved phenylalanine or tryptophan at its end. This chain uses TRBV28 with TRBJ2-4; 8 nucleotides agree with TRBD1. CDR3 size: 16 residues. The germline V gene has CDR1 MDHEN and CDR2 SYDVKM. The CDR3 DNA is TGTGCTCACAGTTTATCCCAGGGGGCTGGCAAAAACATTCAGTACCTC. Translated: CAHSLSQGAGKNIQYL.

This clone was recorded once. This rearrangement joins TRBV6-1 to TRBJ2-1; D gene unclear. This CDR3 has 13 amino acids. CDR1 and CDR2 (germline): MNHNS, SASEGT. With 1 base removed from V and 5 bases from J, the gap between germline ends came to 6 bases. CDR3 nucleotide sequence: TGTGCCAGCAGTGAAGTCTCGAACAATGAGCAGTTCTTC. It is translated as CASSEVSNNEQFF.

The chain is built from TRBV28 and TRBJ1-1; maybe TRBD1 (6 bases). CDR1 and CDR2 (germline): MDHEN, SYDVKM. The germline V and J ends were trimmed by 2 bases and 3 bases, with 13 bases remaining between them. The CDR3 extends over 15 amino acids. CDR3 nucleotides: TGTGCCAGCAGTTTAGCGACAGGACTCTACACTGAAGCTTTCTTT. Protein product: CASSLATGLYTEAFF.

The gene calls are TRBV9 and TRBJ2-7; the match to TRBD1 covers 7 bases. V lost 0 bases, J lost 3 bases, and 6 bases stayed unmatched. Germline-derived CDR1 and CDR2 are SGDLS and YYNGEE. The CDR3 has 15 residues. CDR3 coding DNA: TGTGCCAGCAGCGTAGGGCAGGGGGTCGTCTACGAGCAGTACTTC. The encoded protein is CASSVGQGVVYEQYF.

This rearrangement joins TRBV30 to TRBJ1-1, with 11 bases lining up with TRBD1. The germline gives CDR1 GTSNPN, CDR2 SVGIG (reference sequence). The V gene end was trimmed by 4 bases and the J gene end by 5 bases; junction bases not matched to a gene: 9. The CDR3 sequence is 15 residues long. The CDR3 loop reads CAWNLGGTGGTEAFF. The CDR3 nucleotides read TGTGCCTGGAATCTTGGTGGGACAGGGGGTACTGAAGCTTTCTTT.

This chain joins TRBV7-9 and TRBJ2-1; D gene uncertain. V shed 1 base and J shed 6 bases, with 25 bases lying between them. The CDR3 loop spans 19 amino acids. CDR1 SEHNR and CDR2 FQNEAQ come from the germline V gene (reference sequence). This chain's CDR3 is CASSLEDLVRPLKPNEQFF. Written as DNA, the CDR3 is TGTGCCAGCAGCTTAGAGGACCTTGTACGACCCCTTAAGCCCAATGAGCAGTTCTTC.

CDR3 protein: CASSLSLGGLTGELFF. In nucleotides, the CDR3 is TGTGCCAGCAGTTTATCCTTAGGGGGGCTCACCGGGGAGCTGTTTTTT. J is TRBJ2-2 and V is TRBV27, with D possibly being TRBD1 or TRBD2 (6 bases each). V was clipped by 0 bases and J by 4 bases, with 12 bases between them. Per germline, CDR1 MNHEY and CDR2 SMNVEV (reference sequence). The CDR3 consists of 16 residues.

CDR3 residues: CASSWGPGQGIIYEQYF. CDR3 nucleotide sequence: TGTGCCAGCAGCTGGGGGCCGGGACAAGGTATAATCTACGAGCAGTACTTC. The chain links TRBV5-8 to TRBJ2-7, with D maybe TRBD1 (6 bases). Trimming shortened V by 3 bases and J by 3 bases, and 22 bases separated the two germline ends. The germline gives CDR1 SGHTS, CDR2 YDEGEE. The CDR3 loop spans 17 amino acids. Full variable domain (remainder filled in from reference TRBV5-8 and TRBJ2-7): EAGVTQSPTHLIKTRGQQATLRCSPISGHTSVYWYQQALGLGLQFLLWYDEGEERNRGNFPPRFSGRQFPNYSSELNVNALELEDSALYLCASSWGPGQGIIYEQYFGPGTRLTVT.

The rearrangement links TRBV6-5 to TRBJ2-1, with TRBD1 matching 9 bases. The CDR3 has 14 residues. Germline trimming cut 6 bases from V and 5 bases from J; bases unmatched to any gene: 5. The germline CDR1 and CDR2 sequences are MNHEY and SVGAGI. CDR3: CASSRDRVDNEQFF. The CDR3 nucleotides are TGTGCCAGCAGCCGGGACAGGGTAGACAATGAGCAGTTCTTC.

The rearrangement links TRBV28 to TRBJ2-7; D is uncertain. Germline V gene data show CDR1 as MDHEN and CDR2 as SYDVKM. The CDR3 length is 12 residues. The V end lost 2 bases, the J end lost 3 bases, and 5 bases lay between the germline ends. The CDR3 DNA reads as TGTGCCAGCAGTTTAACCCACTACGAGCAGTACTTC. Protein: CASSLTHYEQYF.